Listed below are T cell receptor beta chains from one sample, sequenced in a study of T-cell reconstitution after alpha-beta-depleted transplantation in children. TCRdb re-analysed the PCR reads in MiXCR, keeping a single row per CDR3 protein. Counted here are about 130,000 distinct CDR3 sequences, about 9.6% occurring once; the ten biggest clones make up around 24%. Sequenced material: PBMCs, mostly from graft donor cells, taken 180 days after TCRalphabeta/CD19-depleted stem cell transplant. The receptors derive from a girl less than two years old who had a stem cell transplant for combined immunodeficiency, so the T cells may come from the graft donor. Both conserved end residues are trimmed from each CDR3. Fields, in order: J gene, V gene, CDR3 protein.

J gene: TRBJ2-2; V gene: TRBV7-8; CDR3 protein: ASTLGQLRVPGELF
J gene: TRBJ1-2; V gene: TRBV18; CDR3 protein: ASSPATGVRYGYT
J gene: TRBJ1-2; V gene: TRBV5-1; CDR3 protein: ASSLAGRGPNYGYT
J gene: TRBJ2-7; V gene: TRBV7-8; CDR3 protein: ASSPGQGEQY
J gene: TRBJ2-7; V gene: TRBV4-3; CDR3 protein: ASSQDWREGLSTYEQY
J gene: TRBJ2-7; V gene: TRBV5-1; CDR3 protein: ASSLRLGQGVNEQY
J gene: TRBJ2-7; V gene: TRBV6-2/TRBV6-3; CDR3 protein: ASSSFQGSYEQY
J gene: TRBJ2-5; V gene: TRBV12-3/TRBV12-4; CDR3 protein: ASSFSKETQY
J gene: TRBJ2-7; V gene: TRBV7-9; CDR3 protein: ASSLGQGGEQY
J gene: TRBJ2-1; V gene: TRBV24-1; CDR3 protein: ATSDWRVGRSSYNEQF
J gene: TRBJ1-2; V gene: TRBV15; CDR3 protein: ATSREGGVYGYT
J gene: TRBJ1-1; V gene: TRBV20-1; CDR3 protein: SARGQVEAF
J gene: TRBJ1-1; V gene: TRBV13; CDR3 protein: ASSSGPDRTEAF
J gene: TRBJ2-5; V gene: TRBV7-9; CDR3 protein: ASSLDRSLETQY
J gene: TRBJ2-6; V gene: TRBV11-1; CDR3 protein: ASSPRNRQGAGANVLT
J gene: TRBJ2-3; V gene: TRBV5-1; CDR3 protein: ASSLSRGGADTQY
J gene: TRBJ2-5; V gene: TRBV7-9; CDR3 protein: ASVIYSRETQY
J gene: TRBJ2-5; V gene: TRBV28; CDR3 protein: ASSLRTGAGETQY
J gene: TRBJ1-5; V gene: TRBV6-2/TRBV6-3; CDR3 protein: ASNISPGTGYQPQH
J gene: TRBJ2-2; V gene: TRBV20-1; CDR3 protein: SARDMTGIGELF
J gene: TRBJ2-1; V gene: TRBV7-8; CDR3 protein: ASSLLTGSVYNEQF
J gene: TRBJ2-1; V gene: TRBV12-3/TRBV12-4; CDR3 protein: ASRVTSGYSFNNEQF
J gene: TRBJ2-2; V gene: TRBV18; CDR3 protein: ASSLTGLPNTGELF
J gene: TRBJ2-1; V gene: TRBV6-5; CDR3 protein: ASRNSGGLDNEQF
J gene: TRBJ2-7; V gene: TRBV5-1; CDR3 protein: ASSVDWRLAYEQY
J gene: TRBJ2-5; V gene: TRBV5-4; CDR3 protein: ASSSLAGNQETQY
J gene: TRBJ2-2; V gene: TRBV11-1; CDR3 protein: ASSLPAGIPGELF
J gene: TRBJ1-6; V gene: TRBV6-5; CDR3 protein: ASSYSGQFNSPLH
J gene: TRBJ2-5; V gene: TRBV29-1; CDR3 protein: SVRKQGPAQATQY
J gene: TRBJ2-3; V gene: TRBV7-2; CDR3 protein: ASSSTSGGPRTQY
J gene: TRBJ2-3; V gene: TRBV7-2; CDR3 protein: ASNTRWADTQY
J gene: TRBJ2-1; V gene: TRBV20-1; CDR3 protein: SARDLGGRSYNEQF
J gene: TRBJ1-2; V gene: TRBV20-1; CDR3 protein: SARGGVYGYT
J gene: TRBJ1-1; V gene: TRBV29-1; CDR3 protein: SVYGRNHMNTEAF
J gene: TRBJ2-7; V gene: TRBV6-2/TRBV6-3; CDR3 protein: ASSYLQQGLYEQY
J gene: TRBJ2-7; V gene: TRBV5-5; CDR3 protein: ASSPSPYEQY
J gene: TRBJ2-4; V gene: TRBV29-1; CDR3 protein: SVTGGKNIQY
J gene: TRBJ2-7; V gene: TRBV5-1; CDR3 protein: ASSLTPAGTPPSYEQH
J gene: TRBJ2-5; V gene: TRBV12-3/TRBV12-4; CDR3 protein: ASSSTGGRETQY
J gene: TRBJ2-5; V gene: TRBV10-3; CDR3 protein: AISEGGQETQY
J gene: TRBJ2-1; V gene: TRBV6-1; CDR3 protein: ASKKSGTSGFEQF
J gene: TRBJ2-1; V gene: TRBV20-1; CDR3 protein: SASLAGGQNNEQF
J gene: TRBJ2-1; V gene: TRBV5-6; CDR3 protein: ASSLGRGEQF
J gene: TRBJ2-7; V gene: TRBV20-1; CDR3 protein: SAAGTAYYEQY
J gene: TRBJ1-1; V gene: TRBV6-5; CDR3 protein: ASSWTGALDTEAF
J gene: TRBJ2-7; V gene: TRBV29-1; CDR3 protein: SVEFEDRGGDEQY
J gene: TRBJ1-1; V gene: TRBV7-6; CDR3 protein: ASSLSRLNTEAF
J gene: TRBJ2-1; V gene: TRBV7-9; CDR3 protein: ASSPYRDNEQF
J gene: TRBJ1-2; V gene: TRBV28; CDR3 protein: ASSSQGLGGYT
J gene: TRBJ2-7; V gene: TRBV7-8; CDR3 protein: ASSPRKGQPFYEQY
J gene: TRBJ2-7; V gene: TRBV5-5; CDR3 protein: ASSLGRPGAYEQY